The sequence of this T cell receptor beta chain was determined in a study of blood T cell repertoires in COVID-19. Study background: Spain, Italy and the United States supplied samples that represented acute and convalescent COVID-19. The cDNA or gDNA used as material had been derived from T cells, B-cell-depleted T cells, or PBMCs.

Per the germline V gene, CDR1 is SGHRS and CDR2 is YFSETQ. Trimming removed 7 bases from V and 0 bases from J, with 6 bases in between. CDR3 size: 12 residues. The authors' processing: Amplification of reference gene primers was used by the study to estimate nucleated cell counts. The data were produced by immunoSEQ multiplex PCR, yet TCRdb's version contains in-frame clones alone and is incomplete. D and trimming come from the DNA, and the V and J calls and clone size come from that table. This sample has roughly 300,000 clones, with roughly 83% found just once. V gene TRBV5-1 combines with J gene TRBJ2-3; D is unresolved. The sample taken for sequencing was peripheral blood. The sequence derives from a woman between 45 and 65 years old with acute or convalescent COVID-19. DNA of the CDR3: TGCGCCAGCTCCACTAGCACAGATACGCAGTATTTT. Translation: CASSTSTDTQYF.